The source of this T cell receptor beta chain is a study of blood T cells in healthy people across ages. Whole-study results and caveats: A roughly linear fall in TCR beta diversity per million T cells was seen with increasing age.

In terms of origin and age, donors were healthy Caucasian individuals from Russia aged roughly 6 to 95. The authors isolated at least 6 million PBMCs per sample. The authors ran a second PCR of 7 to 11 cycles using a sample-barcoded 5' primer and a J-beta primer mix. From each sample, at least 2.5 million paired-end reads containing CDR3 were obtained. TCRdb reprocessed the 5' RACE reads via MiXCR and lists one record per CDR3 protein. The sample has hundreds of thousands of distinct CDR3 sequences, under 30% seen once. Of note for this clonotype: Its antigen is as yet unknown.

The TCR originated in a woman older than 75 in good health. The material sequenced was blood.

The chain's CDR3 is CASSSGQGLTGELFF. In nucleotides, the CDR3 is TGTGCCAGCAGCTCGGGACAGGGTCTGACCGGGGAGCTGTTTTTT. The gene calls are TRBV5-4 and TRBJ2-2; 9 bases match TRBD1. V dropped 3 bases and J dropped 5; count of bases not matched to a gene: 5. The CDR3 contains 15 residues. Germline loops: CDR1 SGHNT, CDR2 YYREEE (reference sequence).